This T cell receptor beta chain stems from a study of blood T cell repertoires in COVID-19. Study-wide context: Samples came from the United States, Italy and Spain, spanning acute and convalescent COVID-19.

V was trimmed by 2 bases and J by 7 bases, leaving 11 bases between them. The CDR3 runs 14 residues. CDR1 and CDR2 (germline): SNHLY, FYNNEI. Sequencing used immunoSEQ multiplex PCR; TCRdb keeps in-frame clones, though not all of them. The sample has 150,000 to 200,000 clones; about 85% are singletons. This chain uses TRBV2 with TRBJ1-4; tentative D call: TRBD1 (6 bases). This TCR came from a man aged 65-85 years with active or convalescent COVID-19. The material sequenced was peripheral blood. CDR3 coding DNA: TGTGCCAGCAGTGAACAGGGGAGGGGTGAAAAACTGTTTTTT. It is translated as CASSEQGRGEKLFF.